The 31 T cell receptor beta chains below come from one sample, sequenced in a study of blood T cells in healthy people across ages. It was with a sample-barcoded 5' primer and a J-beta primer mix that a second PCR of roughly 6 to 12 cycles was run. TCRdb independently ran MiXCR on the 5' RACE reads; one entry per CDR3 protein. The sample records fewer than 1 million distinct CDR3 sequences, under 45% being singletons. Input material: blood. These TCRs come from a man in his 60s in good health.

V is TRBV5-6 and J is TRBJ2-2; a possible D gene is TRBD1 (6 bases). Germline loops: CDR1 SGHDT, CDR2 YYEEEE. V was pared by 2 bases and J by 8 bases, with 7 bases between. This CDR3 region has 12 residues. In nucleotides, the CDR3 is TGTGCCAGCAGCTTACAGGGAGGGGAGCTGTTTTTT. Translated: CASSLQGGELFF.

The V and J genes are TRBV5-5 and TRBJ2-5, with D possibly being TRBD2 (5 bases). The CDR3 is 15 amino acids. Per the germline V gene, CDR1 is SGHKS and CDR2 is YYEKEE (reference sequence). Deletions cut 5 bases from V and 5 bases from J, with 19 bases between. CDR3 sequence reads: CASSPTRVIRETQYF. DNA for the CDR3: TGTGCCAGCAGTCCGACGCGGGTTATTCGGGAGACCCAGTACTTC. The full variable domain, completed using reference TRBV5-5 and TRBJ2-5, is DAGVTQSPTHLIKTRGQQVTLRCSPISGHKSVSWYQQVLGQGPQFIFQYYEKEERGRGNFPDRFSARQFPNYSSELNVNALLLGDSALYLCASSPTRVIRETQYFGPGTRLLVL.

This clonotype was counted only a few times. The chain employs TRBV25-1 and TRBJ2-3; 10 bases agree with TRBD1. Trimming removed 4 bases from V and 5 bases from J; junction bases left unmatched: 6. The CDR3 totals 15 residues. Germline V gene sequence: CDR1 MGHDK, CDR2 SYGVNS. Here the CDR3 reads CASSAPGQGLDTQYF. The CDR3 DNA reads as TGTGCCAGCAGTGCACCGGGACAGGGGTTAGATACGCAGTATTTT.

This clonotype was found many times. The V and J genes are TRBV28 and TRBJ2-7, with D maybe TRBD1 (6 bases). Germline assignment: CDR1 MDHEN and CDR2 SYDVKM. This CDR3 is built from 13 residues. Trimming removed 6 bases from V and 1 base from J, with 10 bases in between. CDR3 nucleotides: TGTGCCAGCAGAACAGGACAGTCCTACGAGCAGTACTTC. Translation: CASRTGQSYEQYF.

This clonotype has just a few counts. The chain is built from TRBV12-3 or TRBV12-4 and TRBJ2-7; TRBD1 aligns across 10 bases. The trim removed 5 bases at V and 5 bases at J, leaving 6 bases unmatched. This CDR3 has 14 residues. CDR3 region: CASSLATGGNEQYF. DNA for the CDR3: TGTGCCAGCAGTCTGGCGACAGGGGGCAACGAGCAGTACTTC.

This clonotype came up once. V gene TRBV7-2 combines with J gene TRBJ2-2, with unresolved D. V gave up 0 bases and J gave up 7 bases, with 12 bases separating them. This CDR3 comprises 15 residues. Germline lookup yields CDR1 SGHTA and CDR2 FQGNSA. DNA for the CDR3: TGTGCCAGCAGCTTAGCCCTGGCCTGGGGCGGGGAGCTGTTTTTT. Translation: CASSLALAWGGELFF.

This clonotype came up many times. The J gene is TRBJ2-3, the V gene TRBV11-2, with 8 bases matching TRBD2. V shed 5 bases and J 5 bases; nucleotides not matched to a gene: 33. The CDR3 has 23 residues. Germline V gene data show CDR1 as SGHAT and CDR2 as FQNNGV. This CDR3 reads CASSRRLARGPTYGLVTEDTQYF. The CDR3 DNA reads TGTGCCAGCAGCCGCCGACTAGCGCGCGGACCGACTTATGGATTGGTTACCGAAGATACGCAGTATTTT.

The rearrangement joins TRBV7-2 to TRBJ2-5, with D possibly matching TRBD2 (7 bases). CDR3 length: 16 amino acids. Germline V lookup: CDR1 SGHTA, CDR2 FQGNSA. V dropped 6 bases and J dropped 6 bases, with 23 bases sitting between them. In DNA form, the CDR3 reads TGTGCCAGCAGTACCCGAGGGGGGGCGCTGGTACAGACCCAGTACTTC. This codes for CASSTRGGALVQTQYF.

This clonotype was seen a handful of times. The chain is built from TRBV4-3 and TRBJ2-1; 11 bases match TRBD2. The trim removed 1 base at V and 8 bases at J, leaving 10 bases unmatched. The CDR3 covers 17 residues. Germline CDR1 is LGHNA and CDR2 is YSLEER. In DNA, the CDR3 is TGCGCCAGCAGCCAAGGGGTAGCGGGGGGGCCAAACGATGAGCAGTTCTTC. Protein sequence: CASSQGVAGGPNDEQFF.

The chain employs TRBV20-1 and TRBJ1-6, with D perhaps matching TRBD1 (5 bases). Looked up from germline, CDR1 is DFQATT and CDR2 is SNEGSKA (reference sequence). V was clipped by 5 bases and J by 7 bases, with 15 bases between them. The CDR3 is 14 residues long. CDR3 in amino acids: CSAQGREGNSPLHF. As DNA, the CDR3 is TGCAGTGCTCAGGGAAGGGAGGGCAATTCACCCCTCCACTTT.

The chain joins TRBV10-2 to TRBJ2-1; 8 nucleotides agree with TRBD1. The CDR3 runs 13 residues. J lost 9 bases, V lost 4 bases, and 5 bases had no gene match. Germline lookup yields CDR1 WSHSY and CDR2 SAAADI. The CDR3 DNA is TGCGCCAGCAGTGTTGGGACAGGCTTTGAGCAGTTCTTC. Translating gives CASSVGTGFEQFF.

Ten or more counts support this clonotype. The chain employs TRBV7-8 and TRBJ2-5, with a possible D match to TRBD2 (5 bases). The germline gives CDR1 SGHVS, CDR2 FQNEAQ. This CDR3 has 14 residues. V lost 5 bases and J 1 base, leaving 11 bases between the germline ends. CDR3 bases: TGTGCCAGCAGCATACGGAGGACCCAAGAGACCCAGTACTTC. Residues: CASSIRRTQETQYF.

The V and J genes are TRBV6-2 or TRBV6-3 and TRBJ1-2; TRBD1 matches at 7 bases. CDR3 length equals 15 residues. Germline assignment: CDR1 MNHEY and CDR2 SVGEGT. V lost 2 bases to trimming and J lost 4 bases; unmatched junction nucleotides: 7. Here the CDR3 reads CASSYPLDRLYGYTF. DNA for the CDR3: TGTGCCAGCAGTTACCCTTTGGACAGGCTCTATGGCTACACCTTC.

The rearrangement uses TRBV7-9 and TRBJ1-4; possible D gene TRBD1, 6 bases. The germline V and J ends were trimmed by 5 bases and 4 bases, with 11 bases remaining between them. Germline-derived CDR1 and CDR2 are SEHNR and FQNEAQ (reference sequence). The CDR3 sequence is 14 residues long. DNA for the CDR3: TGTGCCAGCAGCCAGGACAGATTTAATGAAAAACTGTTTTTT. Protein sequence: CASSQDRFNEKLFF.

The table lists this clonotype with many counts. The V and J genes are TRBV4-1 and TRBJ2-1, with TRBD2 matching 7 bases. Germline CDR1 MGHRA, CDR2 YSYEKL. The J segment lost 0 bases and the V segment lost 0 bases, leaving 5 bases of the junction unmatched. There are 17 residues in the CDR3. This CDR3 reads CASSQDLAVISYNEQFF. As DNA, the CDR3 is TGCGCCAGCAGCCAAGACCTAGCGGTGATCTCCTACAATGAGCAGTTCTTC.

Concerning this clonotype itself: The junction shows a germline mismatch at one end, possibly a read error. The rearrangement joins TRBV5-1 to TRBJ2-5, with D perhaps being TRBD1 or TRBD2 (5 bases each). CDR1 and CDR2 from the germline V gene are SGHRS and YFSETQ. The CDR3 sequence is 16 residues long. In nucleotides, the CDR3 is TGCGCCAGCAGCGCTTCTGGGGGTAGAGGGGAAGAGACCCAGAACTTC. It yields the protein CASSASGGRGEETQNF.

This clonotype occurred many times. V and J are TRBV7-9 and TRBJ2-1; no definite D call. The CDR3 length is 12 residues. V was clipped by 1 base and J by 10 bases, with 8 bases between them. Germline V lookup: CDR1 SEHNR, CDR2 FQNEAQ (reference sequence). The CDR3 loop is CASSLGSSEQFF. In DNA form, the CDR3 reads TGTGCCAGCAGCTTAGGCTCTTCGGAGCAGTTCTTC.

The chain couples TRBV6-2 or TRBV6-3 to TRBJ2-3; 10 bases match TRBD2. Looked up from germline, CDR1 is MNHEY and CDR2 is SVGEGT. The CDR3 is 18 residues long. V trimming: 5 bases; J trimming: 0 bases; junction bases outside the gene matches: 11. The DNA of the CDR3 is TGTGCCAGCAGTCCCCTTCGTAGCGGGGGGTTAAGCACAGATACGCAGTATTTT. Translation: CASSPLRSGGLSTDTQYF.

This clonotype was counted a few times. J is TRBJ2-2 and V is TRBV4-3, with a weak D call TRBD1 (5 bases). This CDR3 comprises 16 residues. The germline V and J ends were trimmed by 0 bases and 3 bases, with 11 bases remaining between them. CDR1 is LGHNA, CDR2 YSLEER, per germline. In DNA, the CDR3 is TGCGCCAGCAGCCAAGATCTCTCAGGGTACACCGGGGAGCTGTTTTTT. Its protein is CASSQDLSGYTGELFF.

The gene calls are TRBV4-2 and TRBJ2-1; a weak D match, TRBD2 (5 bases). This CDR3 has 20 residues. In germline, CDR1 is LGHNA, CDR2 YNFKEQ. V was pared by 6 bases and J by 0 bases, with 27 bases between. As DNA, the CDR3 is TGTGCCAGCAGATCAAATGATAAACCTGGACTCCGAGTCTCCTACAATGAGCAGTTCTTC. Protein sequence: CASRSNDKPGLRVSYNEQFF.

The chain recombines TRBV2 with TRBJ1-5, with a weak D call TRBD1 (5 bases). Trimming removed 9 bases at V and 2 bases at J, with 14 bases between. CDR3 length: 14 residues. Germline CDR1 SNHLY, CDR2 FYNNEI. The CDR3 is CASSRGDGNQPQHF. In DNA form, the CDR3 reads TGTGCCAGTTCGAGAGGGGATGGCAATCAGCCCCAGCATTTT. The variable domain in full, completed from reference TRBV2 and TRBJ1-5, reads EPEVTQTPSHQVTQMGQEVILRCVPISNHLYFYWYRQILGQKVEFLVSFYNNEISEKSEIFDDQFSVERPDGSNFTLKIRSTKLEDSAMYFCASSRGDGNQPQHFGDGTRLSIL.

DNA for the CDR3: TGTGCCAGCAGCTCGGGGGGCCAGGCTCATGAGCAGTTCTTC. Amino acid sequence: CASSSGGQAHEQFF. The V call is TRBV7-3, the J call TRBJ2-1, with D tentatively TRBD2 (7 bases). V was clipped by 4 bases and J by 8 bases, with 15 bases between them. CDR1 and CDR2 from the germline V gene are SGHTA and FQGTGA. The CDR3 runs to 14 residues.

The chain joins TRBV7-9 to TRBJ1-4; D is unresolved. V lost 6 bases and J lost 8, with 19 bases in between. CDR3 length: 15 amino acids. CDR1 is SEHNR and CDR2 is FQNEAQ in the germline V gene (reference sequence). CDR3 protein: CASSQPNSEEEKLFF. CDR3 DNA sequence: TGTGCCAGCAGTCAACCGAATTCTGAAGAAGAAAAACTGTTTTTT.

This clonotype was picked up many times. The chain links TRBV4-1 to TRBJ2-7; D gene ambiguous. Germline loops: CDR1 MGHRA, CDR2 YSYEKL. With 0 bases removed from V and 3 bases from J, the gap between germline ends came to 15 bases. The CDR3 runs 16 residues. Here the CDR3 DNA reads TGCGCCAGCAGCCAAGATCCATTGGCTACCCTCTACGAGCAGTACTTC. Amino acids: CASSQDPLATLYEQYF.

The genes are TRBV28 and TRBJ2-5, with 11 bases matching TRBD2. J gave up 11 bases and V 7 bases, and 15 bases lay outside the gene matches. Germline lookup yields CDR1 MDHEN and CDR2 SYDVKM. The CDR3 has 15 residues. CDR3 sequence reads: CASIRNSGGAYGQYF. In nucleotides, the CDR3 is TGTGCCAGCATCCGGAATAGCGGGGGGGCCTACGGGCAGTACTTC.

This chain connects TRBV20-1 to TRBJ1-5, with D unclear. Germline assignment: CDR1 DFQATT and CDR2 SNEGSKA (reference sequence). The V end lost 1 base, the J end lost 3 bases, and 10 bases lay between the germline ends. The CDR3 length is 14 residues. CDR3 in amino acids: CSARGETDNQPQHF. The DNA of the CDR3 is TGCAGTGCTAGAGGGGAAACGGACAATCAGCCCCAGCATTTT.

The CDR3 bases are TGTGCCAGCTCACCAACAGTCTCTGGGAGCCCCTACGAGCAGTACTTC. Translating it yields CASSPTVSGSPYEQYF. V and J are TRBV18 and TRBJ2-7; D might be TRBD2 (5 bases). The CDR3 length is 16 residues. V was trimmed by 2 bases and J by 2 bases, leaving 16 bases between them. Germline values: CDR1 KGHSH, CDR2 LQKENI.

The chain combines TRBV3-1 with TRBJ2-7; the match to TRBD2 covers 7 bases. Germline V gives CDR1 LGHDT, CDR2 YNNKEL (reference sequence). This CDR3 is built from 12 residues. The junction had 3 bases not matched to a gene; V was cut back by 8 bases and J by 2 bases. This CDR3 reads CASEGTTYEQYF. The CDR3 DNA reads TGTGCCAGCGAAGGGACTACCTACGAGCAGTACTTC.

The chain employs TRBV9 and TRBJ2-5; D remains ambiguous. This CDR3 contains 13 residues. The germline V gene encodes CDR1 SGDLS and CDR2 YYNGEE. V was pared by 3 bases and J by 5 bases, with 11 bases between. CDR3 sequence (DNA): TGTGCCAGCAGCGGAGAGGATTGGGAGACCCAGTACTTC. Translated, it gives CASSGEDWETQYF.

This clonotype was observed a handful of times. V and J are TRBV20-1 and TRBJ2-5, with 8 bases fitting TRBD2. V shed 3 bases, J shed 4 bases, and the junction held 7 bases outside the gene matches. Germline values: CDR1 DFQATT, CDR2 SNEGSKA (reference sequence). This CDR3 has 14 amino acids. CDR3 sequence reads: CSASHGGVGETQYF. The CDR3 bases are TGCAGTGCTAGCCACGGGGGGGTAGGAGAGACCCAGTACTTC.

CDR3 nucleotides: TGCAGTGCTAGGACGGAATATAATGAAAAACTGTTTTTT. It encodes CSARTEYNEKLFF. The chain has TRBV20-1 and TRBJ1-4; D is unclear. Germline V gene data show CDR1 as DFQATT and CDR2 as SNEGSKA (reference sequence). The V gene lost 3 bases and the J gene lost 4 bases, with 9 bases spanning the gap. The CDR3 contains 13 residues.